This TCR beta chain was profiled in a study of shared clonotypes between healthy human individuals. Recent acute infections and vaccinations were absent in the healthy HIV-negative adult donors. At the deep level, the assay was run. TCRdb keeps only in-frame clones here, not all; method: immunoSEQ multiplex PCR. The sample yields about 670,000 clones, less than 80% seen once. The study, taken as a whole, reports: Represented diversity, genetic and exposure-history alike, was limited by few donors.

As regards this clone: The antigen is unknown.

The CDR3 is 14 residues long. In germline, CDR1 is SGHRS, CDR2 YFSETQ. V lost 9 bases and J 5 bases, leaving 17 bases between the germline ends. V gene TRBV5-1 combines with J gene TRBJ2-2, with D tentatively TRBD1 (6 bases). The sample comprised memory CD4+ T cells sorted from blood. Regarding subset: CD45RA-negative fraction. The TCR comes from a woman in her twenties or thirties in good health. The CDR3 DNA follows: TGCGCCACCAATCCCCAGGGGAGAACCGGGGAGCTGTTTTTT. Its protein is CATNPQGRTGELFF.